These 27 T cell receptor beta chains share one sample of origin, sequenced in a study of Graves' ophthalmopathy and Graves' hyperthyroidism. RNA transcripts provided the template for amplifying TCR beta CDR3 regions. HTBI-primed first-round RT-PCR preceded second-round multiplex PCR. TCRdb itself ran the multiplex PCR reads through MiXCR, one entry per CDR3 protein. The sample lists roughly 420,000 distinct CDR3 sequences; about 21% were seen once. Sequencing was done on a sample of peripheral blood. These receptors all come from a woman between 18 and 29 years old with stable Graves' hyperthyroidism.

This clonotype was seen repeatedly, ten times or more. CDR3 sequence: CASSPASTYEQYF. The CDR3 region has the DNA TGTGCCAGCAGTCCCGCAAGTACCTACGAGCAGTACTTC. The chain couples TRBV28 to TRBJ2-7; D not certain. This CDR3 is 13 amino acids long. In germline, CDR1 is MDHEN, CDR2 SYDVKM. V was shortened by 5 bases and J by 2 bases, with 10 bases between the two germline ends.

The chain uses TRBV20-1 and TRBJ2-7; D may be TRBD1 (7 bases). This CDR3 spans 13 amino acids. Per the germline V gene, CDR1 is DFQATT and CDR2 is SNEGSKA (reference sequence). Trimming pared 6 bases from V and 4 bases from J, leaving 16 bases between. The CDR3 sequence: CSARGAEGYEQYF. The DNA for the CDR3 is TGCAGTGCCAGGGGGGCCGAGGGATACGAGCAGTACTTC.

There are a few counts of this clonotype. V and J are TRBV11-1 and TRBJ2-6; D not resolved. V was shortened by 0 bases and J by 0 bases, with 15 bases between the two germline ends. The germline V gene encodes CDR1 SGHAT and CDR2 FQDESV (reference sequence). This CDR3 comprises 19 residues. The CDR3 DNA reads TGTGCCAGCAGCTTAGCGTTTCTGAACGCTCTCTCTGGGGCCAACGTCCTGACTTTC. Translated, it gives CASSLAFLNALSGANVLTF.

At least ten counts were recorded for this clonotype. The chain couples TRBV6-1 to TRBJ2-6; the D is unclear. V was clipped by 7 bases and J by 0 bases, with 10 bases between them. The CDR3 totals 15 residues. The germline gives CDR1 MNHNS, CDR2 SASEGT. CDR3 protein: CASIDYSSGANVLTF. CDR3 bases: TGTGCCAGCATCGATTACAGCTCTGGGGCCAACGTCCTGACTTTC.

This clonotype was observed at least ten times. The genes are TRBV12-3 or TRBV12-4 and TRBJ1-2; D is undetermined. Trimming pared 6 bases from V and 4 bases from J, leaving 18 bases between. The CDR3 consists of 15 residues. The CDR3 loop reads CASSFGSGRSYGYTF. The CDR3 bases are TGTGCCAGCAGCTTCGGGAGTGGACGAAGCTATGGCTACACCTTC.

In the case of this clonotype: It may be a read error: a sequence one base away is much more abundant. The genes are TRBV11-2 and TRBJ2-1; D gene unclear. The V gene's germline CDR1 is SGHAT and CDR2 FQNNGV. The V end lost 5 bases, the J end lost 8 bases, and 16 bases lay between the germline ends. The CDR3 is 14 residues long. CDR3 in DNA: TGTGCCAGCAGCCCATGGGCCGGTTGGGATGAGCAGTTCTTC. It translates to CASSPWAGWDEQFF. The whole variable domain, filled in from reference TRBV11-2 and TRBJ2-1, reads EAGVAQSPRYKIIEKRQSVAFWCNPISGHATLYWYQQILGQGPKLLIQFQNNGVVDDSQLPKDRFSAERLKGVDSTLKIQPAKLEDSAVYLCASSPWAGWDEQFFGPGTRLTVL.

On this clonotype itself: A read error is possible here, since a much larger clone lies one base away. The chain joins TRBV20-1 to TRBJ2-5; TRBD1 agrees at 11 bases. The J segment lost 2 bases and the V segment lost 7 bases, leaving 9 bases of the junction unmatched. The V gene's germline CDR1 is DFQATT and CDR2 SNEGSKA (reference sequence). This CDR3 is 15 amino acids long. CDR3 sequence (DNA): TGCAGTGTTATCCGTAGGGACAGGGGGCAAGAGACCCAGTACTTC. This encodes CSVIRRDRGQETQYF.

The CDR3 nucleotides are TGTGCCAGCAGTTTTAGTGGCAGGGTAGACTTCTACGAGCAGTACTTC. Translated, it gives CASSFSGRVDFYEQYF. The chain recombines TRBV27 with TRBJ2-7; possibly TRBD1 for D (5 bases). Germline values: CDR1 MNHEY, CDR2 SMNVEV (reference sequence). V lost 3 bases, J lost 3 bases, and 18 bases lay in between. CDR3 length equals 16 residues.

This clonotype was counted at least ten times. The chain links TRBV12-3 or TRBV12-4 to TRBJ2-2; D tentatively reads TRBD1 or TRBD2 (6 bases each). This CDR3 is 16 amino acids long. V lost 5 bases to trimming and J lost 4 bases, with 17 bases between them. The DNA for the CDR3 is TGTGCCAGCAGTCCGCCCCACGGGGGCCTCACCGGGGAGCTGTTTTTT. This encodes CASSPPHGGLTGELFF.

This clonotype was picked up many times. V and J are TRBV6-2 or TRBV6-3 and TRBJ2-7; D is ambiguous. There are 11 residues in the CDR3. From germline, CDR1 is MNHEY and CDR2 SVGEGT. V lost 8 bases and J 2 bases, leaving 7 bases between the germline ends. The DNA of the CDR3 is TGTGCCAGCTCTCGAACCTACGAGCAGTACTTC. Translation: CASSRTYEQYF.

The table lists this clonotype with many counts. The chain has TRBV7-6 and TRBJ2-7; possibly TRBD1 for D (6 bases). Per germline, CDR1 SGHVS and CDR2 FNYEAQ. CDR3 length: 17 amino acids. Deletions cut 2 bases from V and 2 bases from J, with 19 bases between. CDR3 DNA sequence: TGTGCCAGCAGCTTAAGGCCGGACAGCTATTTAACCTACGAGCAGTACTTC. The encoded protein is CASSLRPDSYLTYEQYF.

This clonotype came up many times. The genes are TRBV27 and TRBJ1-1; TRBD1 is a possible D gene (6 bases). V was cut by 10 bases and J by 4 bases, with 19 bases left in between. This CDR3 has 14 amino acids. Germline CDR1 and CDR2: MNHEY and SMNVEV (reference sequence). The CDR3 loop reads CATHSDRGSTEAFF. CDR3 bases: TGTGCCACCCATTCGGACAGAGGGTCCACTGAAGCTTTCTTT.

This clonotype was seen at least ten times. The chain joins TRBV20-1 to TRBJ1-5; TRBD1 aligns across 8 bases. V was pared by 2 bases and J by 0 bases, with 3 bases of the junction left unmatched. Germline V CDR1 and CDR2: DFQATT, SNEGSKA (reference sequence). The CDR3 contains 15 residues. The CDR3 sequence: CSARTGGDSNQPQHF. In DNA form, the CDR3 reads TGCAGTGCTAGAACAGGGGGTGATAGCAATCAGCCCCAGCATTTT.

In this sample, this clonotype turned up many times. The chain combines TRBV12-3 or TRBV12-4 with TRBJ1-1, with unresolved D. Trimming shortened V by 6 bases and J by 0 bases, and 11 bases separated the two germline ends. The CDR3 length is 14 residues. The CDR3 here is CASSLRLLNTEAFF. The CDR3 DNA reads TGTGCCAGCAGCCTCCGGCTTTTGAACACTGAAGCTTTCTTT.

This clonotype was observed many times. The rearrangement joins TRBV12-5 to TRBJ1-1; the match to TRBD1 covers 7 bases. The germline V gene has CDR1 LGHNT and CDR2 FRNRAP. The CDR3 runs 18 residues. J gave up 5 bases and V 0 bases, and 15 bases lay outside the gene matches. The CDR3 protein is CASGLVATGGRGRTEAFF. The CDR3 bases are TGTGCTAGTGGTTTGGTAGCCACCGGGGGCAGGGGGAGGACTGAAGCTTTCTTT.

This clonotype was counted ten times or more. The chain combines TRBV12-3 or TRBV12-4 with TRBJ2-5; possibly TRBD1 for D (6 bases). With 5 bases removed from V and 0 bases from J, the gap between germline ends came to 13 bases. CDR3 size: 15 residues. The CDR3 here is CASSPRDTYQETQYF. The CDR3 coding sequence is TGTGCCAGCAGTCCCCGGGACACGTACCAAGAGACCCAGTACTTC.

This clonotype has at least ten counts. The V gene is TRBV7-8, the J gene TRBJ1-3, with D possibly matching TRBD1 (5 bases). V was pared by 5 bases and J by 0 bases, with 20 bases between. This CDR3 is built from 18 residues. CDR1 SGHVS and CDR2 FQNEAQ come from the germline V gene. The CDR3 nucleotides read TGTGCCAGCAGCCAAGATTACGGGGACGTAAGCTCTGGAAACACCATATATTTT. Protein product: CASSQDYGDVSSGNTIYF.

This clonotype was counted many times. The CDR3 spells CASSYPGTGTNYGYTF. The CDR3 nucleotides read TGTGCCAGCAGTTACCCCGGGACAGGGACTAACTATGGCTACACCTTC. The V call is TRBV6-2 or TRBV6-3, the J call TRBJ1-2; the match to TRBD1 covers 9 bases. The CDR3 consists of 16 residues. In germline, CDR1 is MNHEY, CDR2 SVGEGT. Trimming cost V 2 bases and J 0 bases; bases outside gene matches: 4.

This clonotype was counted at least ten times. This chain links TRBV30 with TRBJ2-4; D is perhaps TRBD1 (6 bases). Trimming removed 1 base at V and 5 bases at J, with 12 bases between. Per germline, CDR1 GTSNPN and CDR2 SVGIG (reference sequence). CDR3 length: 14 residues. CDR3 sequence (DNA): TGTGCCTGGAGTGCCTTCGGGACACAAAACATTCAGTACTTC. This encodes CAWSAFGTQNIQYF.

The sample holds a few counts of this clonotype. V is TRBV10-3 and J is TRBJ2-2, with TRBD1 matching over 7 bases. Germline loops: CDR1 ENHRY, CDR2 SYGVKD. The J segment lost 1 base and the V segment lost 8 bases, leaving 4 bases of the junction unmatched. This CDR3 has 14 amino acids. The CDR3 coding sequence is TGTGCCATCGGAAGACAGGGGAACACCGGGGAGCTGTTTTTT. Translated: CAIGRQGNTGELFF.

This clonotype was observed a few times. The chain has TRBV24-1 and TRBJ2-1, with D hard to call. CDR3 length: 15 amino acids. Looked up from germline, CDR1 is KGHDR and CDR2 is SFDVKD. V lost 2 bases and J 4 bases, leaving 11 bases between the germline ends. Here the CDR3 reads CATSDSPTFYNEQFF. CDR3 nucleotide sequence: TGTGCCACCAGTGATTCCCCGACTTTTTACAATGAGCAGTTCTTC.

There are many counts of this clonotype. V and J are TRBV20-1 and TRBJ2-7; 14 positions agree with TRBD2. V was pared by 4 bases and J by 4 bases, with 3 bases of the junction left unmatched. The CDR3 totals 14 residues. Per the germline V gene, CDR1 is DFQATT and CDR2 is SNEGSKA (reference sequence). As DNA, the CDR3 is TGCAGTGCTACGGGACTAGCGGGAGAGTACGAGCAGTACTTC. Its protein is CSATGLAGEYEQYF.

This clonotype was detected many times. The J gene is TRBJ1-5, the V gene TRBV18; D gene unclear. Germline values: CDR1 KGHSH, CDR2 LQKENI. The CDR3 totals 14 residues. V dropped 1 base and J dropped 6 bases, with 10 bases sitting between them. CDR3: CASSPQGEGQPQHF. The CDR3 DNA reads TGTGCCAGCTCACCACAGGGAGAGGGTCAGCCCCAGCATTTT.

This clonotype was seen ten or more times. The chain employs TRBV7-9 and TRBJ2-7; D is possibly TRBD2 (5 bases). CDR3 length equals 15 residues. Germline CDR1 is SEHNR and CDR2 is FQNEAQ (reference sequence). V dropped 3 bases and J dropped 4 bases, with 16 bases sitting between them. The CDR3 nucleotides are TGTGCCAGCAGCTTCATTGAGGGCGGGCTATACGAGCAGTACTTC. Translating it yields CASSFIEGGLYEQYF.

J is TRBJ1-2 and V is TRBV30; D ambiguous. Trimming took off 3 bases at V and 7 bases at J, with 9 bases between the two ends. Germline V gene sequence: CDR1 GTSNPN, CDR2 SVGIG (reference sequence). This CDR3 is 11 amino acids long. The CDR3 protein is CAWRSGPGYTF. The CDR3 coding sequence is TGTGCCTGGAGGTCAGGACCTGGCTACACCTTC.

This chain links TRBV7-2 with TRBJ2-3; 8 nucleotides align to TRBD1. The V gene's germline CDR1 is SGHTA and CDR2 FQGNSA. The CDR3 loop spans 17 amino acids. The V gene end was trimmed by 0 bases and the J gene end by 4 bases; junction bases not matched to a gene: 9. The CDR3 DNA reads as TGTGCCAGCAGCTTAGCCTTCGGCAGGGGGCTGGCAGATACGCAGTATTTT. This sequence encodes CASSLAFGRGLADTQYF.

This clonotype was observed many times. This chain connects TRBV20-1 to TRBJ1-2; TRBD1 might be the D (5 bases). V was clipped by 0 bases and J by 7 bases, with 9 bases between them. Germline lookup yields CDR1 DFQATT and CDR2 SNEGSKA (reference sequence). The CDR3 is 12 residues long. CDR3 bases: TGCAGTGCTAGAGAGGGGGAGGTTGGCTACACCTTC. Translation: CSAREGEVGYTF.